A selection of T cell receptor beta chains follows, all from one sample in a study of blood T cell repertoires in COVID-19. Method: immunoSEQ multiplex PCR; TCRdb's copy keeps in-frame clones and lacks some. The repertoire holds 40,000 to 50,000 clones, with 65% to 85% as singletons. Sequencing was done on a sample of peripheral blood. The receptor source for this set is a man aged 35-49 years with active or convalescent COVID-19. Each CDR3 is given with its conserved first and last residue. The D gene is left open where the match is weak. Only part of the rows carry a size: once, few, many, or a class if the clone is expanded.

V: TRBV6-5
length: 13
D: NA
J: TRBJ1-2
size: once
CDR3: CASSKSSPIGYTF
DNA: TGTGCCAGCAGCAAGAGCTCACCTATTGGCTACACCTTC

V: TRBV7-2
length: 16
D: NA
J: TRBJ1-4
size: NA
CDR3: CASSLRGGRAVEKLFF
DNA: TGTGCCAGCAGCCTCCGCGGGGGTAGGGCGGTGGAAAAACTGTTTTTT

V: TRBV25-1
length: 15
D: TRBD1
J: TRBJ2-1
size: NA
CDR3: CASTPGTGGFNEQFF
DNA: TGTGCCAGCACTCCCGGGACAGGGGGCTTCAATGAGCAGTTCTTC

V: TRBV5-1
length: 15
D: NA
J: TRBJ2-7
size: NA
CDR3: CASSLYGSNSYEQYF
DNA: TGCGCCAGCAGCTTGTACGGGAGTAACTCCTACGAGCAGTACTTC

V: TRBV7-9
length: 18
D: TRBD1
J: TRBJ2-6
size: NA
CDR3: CASSILTGASSGANVLTF
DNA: TGTGCCAGCAGCATACTGACAGGGGCGAGCTCTGGGGCCAACGTCCTGACTTTC

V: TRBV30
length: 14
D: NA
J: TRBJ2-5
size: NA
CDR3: CAWSPLGLGKTQYF
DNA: TGTGCCTGGAGCCCCCTGGGACTCGGAAAGACCCAGTACTTC

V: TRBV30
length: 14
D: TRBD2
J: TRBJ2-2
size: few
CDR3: CAWRLAGGTGELFF
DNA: TGTGCCTGGAGATTAGCGGGAGGAACCGGGGAGCTGTTTTTT

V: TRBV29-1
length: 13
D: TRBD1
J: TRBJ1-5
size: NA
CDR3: CSVDTGGGQPQHF
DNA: TGCAGCGTGGACACAGGGGGGGGTCAGCCCCAGCATTTT

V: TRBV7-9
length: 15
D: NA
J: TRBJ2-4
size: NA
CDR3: CASSQKSGFVNIQYF
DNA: TGTGCCAGCAGCCAGAAGAGCGGTTTCGTAAACATTCAGTACTTC

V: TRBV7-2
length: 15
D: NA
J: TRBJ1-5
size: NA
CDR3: CASSLAGQRDQPQHF
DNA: TGTGCCAGCAGCTTAGCCGGACAGAGAGATCAGCCCCAGCATTTT

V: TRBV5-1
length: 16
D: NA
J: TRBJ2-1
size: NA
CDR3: CASSLAPAGAHNEQFF
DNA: TGCGCCAGCAGCTTGGCCCCCGCGGGGGCCCACAATGAGCAGTTCTTC

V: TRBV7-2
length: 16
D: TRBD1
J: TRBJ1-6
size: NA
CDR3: CASSSSGGPLRSPLHF
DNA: TGTGCCAGCAGCTCATCAGGGGGCCCTTTACGTTCACCCCTCCACTTT

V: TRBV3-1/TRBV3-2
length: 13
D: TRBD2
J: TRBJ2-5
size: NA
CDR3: CASSPSPGGAQYF
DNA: TGTGCCAGCAGTCCCTCCCCGGGGGGAGCCCAGTACTTC

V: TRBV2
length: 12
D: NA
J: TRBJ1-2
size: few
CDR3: CASSSESYGYTF
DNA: TGTGCCAGCAGTTCCGAGTCCTATGGCTACACCTTC

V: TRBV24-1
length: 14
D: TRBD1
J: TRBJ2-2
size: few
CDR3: CATPRTGLNGELFF
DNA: TGTGCCACCCCACGGACAGGGCTTAACGGGGAGCTGTTTTTT

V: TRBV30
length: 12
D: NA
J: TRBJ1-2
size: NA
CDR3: CAWGGPNYGYTF
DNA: TGTGCCTGGGGGGGCCCAAACTATGGCTACACCTTC

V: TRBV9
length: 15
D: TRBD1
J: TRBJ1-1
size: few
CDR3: CASSASGTGDTEAFF
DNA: TGTGCCAGCAGCGCTTCCGGGACAGGGGACACTGAAGCTTTCTTT

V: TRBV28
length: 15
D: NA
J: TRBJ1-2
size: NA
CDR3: CASSQLGPGGYGYTF
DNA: TGTGCCAGCAGTCAATTGGGTCCGGGGGGCTATGGCTACACCTTC

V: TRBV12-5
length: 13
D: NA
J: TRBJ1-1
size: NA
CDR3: CASGLSTDSEAFF
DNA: TGTGCTAGTGGTTTGTCGACAGACAGCGAAGCTTTCTTT

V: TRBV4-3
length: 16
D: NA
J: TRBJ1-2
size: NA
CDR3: CASSQDTGLGVGSYTF
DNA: TGCGCCAGCAGCCAAGACACAGGGTTGGGGGTTGGCAGCTACACCTTC

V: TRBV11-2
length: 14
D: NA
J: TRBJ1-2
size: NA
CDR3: CASSSAARYYGYTF
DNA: TGTGCCAGCAGCTCCGCCGCGAGGTACTATGGCTACACCTTC

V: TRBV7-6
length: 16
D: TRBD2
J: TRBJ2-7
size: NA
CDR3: CASSPGLADLSYEQYF
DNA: TGTGCCAGCAGCCCCGGACTAGCGGATCTCTCCTACGAGCAGTACTTC

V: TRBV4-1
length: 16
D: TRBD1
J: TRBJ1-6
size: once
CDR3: CASSQDGTAGGSPLHF
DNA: TGCGCCAGCAGCCAAGATGGGACAGCAGGGGGTTCACCCCTCCACTTT

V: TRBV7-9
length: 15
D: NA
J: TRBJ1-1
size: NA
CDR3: CASSLEAGTQVEAFF
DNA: TGTGCCAGCAGCTTAGAGGCGGGGACGCAAGTTGAAGCTTTCTTT

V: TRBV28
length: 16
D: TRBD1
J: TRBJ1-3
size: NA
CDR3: CASSLSSTGSGNTIYF
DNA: TGTGCCAGCAGTTTATCCTCGACAGGGTCAGGAAACACCATATATTTT

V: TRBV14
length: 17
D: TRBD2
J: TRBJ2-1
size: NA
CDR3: CASSQERAGLTYNEQFF
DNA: TGTGCCAGCAGCCAAGAGAGAGCGGGGCTAACCTACAATGAGCAGTTCTTC

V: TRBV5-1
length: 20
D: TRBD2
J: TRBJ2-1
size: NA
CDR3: CASSSWTSGPVPSSYNEQFF
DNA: TGCGCCAGCAGCTCTTGGACTAGCGGGCCGGTTCCCAGCTCCTACAATGAGCAGTTCTTC

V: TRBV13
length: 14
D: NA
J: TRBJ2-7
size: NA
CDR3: CASSKTPQGNEQYF
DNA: TGTGCCAGCAGCAAAACCCCCCAGGGGAACGAGCAGTACTTC

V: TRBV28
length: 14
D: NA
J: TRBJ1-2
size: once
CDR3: CASQGQAKPYGYTF
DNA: TGTGCCAGCCAGGGGCAGGCAAAACCTTATGGCTACACCTTC

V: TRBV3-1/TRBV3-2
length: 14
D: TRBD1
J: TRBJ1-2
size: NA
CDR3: CASSQRTGTEGYTF
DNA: TGTGCCAGCAGCCAGCGAACCGGGACAGAAGGCTACACCTTC

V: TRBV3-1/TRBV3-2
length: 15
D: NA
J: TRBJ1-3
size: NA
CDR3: CASSQGQNSGNTIYF
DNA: TGTGCCAGCAGCCAAGGGCAGAACTCTGGAAACACCATATATTTT

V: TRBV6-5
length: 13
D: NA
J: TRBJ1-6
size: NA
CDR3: CASRTGTNSPLHF
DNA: TGTGCCAGCAGGACCGGGACAAATTCACCCCTCCACTTT

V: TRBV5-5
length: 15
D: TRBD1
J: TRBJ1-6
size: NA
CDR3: CASSYPGGLGSPLHF
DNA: TGTGCCAGCAGCTACCCAGGGGGCCTCGGATCACCCCTCCACTTT

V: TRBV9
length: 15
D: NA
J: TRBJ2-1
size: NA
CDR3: CASSPGWGPYNEQFF
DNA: TGTGCCAGCAGCCCAGGGTGGGGGCCTTACAATGAGCAGTTCTTC

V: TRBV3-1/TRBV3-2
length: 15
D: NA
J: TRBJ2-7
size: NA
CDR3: CASSSRQQSSYEQYF
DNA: TGTGCCAGCAGCTCTAGACAGCAATCCTCCTACGAGCAGTACTTC